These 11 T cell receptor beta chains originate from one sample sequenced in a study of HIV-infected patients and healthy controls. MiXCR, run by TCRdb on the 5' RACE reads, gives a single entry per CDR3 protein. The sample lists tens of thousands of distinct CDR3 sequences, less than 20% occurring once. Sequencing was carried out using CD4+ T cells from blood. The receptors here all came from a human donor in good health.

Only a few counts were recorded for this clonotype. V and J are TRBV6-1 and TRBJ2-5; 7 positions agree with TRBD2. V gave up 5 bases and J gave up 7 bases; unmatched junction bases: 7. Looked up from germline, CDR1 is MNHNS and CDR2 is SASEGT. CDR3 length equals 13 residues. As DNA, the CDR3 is TGTGCCAGCAGTAGCGGGATGGGAGGGACCCAGTACTTC. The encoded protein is CASSSGMGGTQYF.

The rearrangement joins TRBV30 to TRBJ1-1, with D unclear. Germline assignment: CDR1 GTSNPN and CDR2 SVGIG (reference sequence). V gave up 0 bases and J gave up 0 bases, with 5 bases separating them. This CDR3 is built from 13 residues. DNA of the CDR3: TGTGCCTGGAGTGTAGGCCTGAACACTGAAGCTTTCTTT. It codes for CAWSVGLNTEAFF.

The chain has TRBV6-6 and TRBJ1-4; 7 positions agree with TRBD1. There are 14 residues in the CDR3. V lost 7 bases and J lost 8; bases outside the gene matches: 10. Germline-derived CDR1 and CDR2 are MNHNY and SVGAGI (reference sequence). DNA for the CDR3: TGTGCCAGCATCTTGACCCCGGACAGGGAAAAACTGTTTTTT. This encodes CASILTPDREKLFF.

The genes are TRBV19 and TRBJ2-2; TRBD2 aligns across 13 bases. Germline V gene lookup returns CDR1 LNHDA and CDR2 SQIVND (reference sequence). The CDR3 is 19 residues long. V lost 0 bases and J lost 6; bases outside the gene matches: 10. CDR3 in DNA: TGTGCCAGTAGTATAGATAGGCGGAGGACTAGCGGGAGCCCCGGGGAGCTGTTTTTT. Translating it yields CASSIDRRRTSGSPGELFF.

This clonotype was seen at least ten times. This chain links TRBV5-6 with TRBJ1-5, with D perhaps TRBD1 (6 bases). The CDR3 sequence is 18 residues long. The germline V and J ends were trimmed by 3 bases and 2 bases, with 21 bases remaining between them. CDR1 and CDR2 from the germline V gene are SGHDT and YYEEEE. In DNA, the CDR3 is TGTGCCAGCAGCTCACACAGACAGGCCGCGGGGCGCAATCAGCCCCAGCATTTT. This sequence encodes CASSSHRQAAGRNQPQHF.

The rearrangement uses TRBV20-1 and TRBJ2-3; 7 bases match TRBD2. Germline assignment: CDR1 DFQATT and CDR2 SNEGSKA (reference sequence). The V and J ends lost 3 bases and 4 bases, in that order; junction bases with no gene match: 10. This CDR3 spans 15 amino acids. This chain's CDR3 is CSASPMGGRADTQYF. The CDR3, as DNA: TGCAGTGCTAGTCCCATGGGCGGGAGAGCAGATACGCAGTATTTT.

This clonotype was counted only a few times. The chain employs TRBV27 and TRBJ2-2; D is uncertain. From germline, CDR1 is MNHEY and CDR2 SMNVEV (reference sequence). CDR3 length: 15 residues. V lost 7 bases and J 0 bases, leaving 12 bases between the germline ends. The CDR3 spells CASKSRVSNTGELFF. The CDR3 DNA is TGTGCCAGCAAAAGCCGGGTTTCGAACACCGGGGAGCTGTTTTTT.

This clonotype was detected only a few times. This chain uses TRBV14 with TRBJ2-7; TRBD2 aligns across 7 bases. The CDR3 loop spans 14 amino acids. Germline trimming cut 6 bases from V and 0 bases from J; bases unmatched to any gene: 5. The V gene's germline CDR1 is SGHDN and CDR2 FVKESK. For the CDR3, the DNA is TGTGCCAGCAGTCGCTCTAGCGGCTCCTACGAGCAGTACTTC. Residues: CASSRSSGSYEQYF.

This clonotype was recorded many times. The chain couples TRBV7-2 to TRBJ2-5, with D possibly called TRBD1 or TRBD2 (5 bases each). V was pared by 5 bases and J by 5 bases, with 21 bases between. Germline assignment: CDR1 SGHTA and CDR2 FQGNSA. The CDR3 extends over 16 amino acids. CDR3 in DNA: TGTGCCAGCAGCGCTAGGACCGGGGCAGGTTTGGAGACCCAGTACTTC. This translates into CASSARTGAGLETQYF.

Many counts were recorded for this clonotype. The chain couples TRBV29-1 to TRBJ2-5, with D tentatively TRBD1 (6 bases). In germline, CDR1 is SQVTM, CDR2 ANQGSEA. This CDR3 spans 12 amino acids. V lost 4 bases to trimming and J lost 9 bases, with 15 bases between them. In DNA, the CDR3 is TGCAGCGTTGTTTGGGGACAAGGGGCCCAGTACTTC. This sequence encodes CSVVWGQGAQYF.

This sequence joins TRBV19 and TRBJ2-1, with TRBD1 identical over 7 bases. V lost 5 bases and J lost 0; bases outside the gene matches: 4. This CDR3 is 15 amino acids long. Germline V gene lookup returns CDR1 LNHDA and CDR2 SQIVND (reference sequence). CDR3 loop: CASSLTGDSYNEQFF. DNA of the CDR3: TGTGCCAGTAGTCTCACAGGGGACTCCTACAATGAGCAGTTCTTC.